Listed below are T cell receptor beta chains from one sample, sequenced in a study of shared clonotypes between healthy human individuals. TCRdb's copy holds only in-frame clones and misses some; the assay was immunoSEQ multiplex PCR. The table shows 1.6 million or so clones, with around 95% occurring only once. The sample comprised naive CD4+ T cells sorted from blood. The receptor source for this set is a man younger than 40 in good health. Each CDR3 is given with its conserved first and last residue. The D gene is left open where the match is weak.

d_call v_call cdr3_aa
NA TRBV27 CASSPTGPGRGEQFF
NA TRBV6-6 CASSYSHEQYF
NA TRBV5-4 CASSLRPAYEQYF
NA TRBV5-1 CASSLSTVGELFF
NA TRBV28 CASSYPGPRRGYTF
NA TRBV6-5 CATQNIHYEQYF
NA TRBV28 CASSLFGPLATNEKLFF
NA TRBV18 CASSGDKSGEQFF
NA TRBV6-1 CASGGSSYEQYF
NA TRBV6-5 CASSPGPPYEQYF
NA TRBV19 CASSNRGSGELFF
NA TRBV5-4 CASSLLGGRYNEQFF
TRBD1 TRBV15 CATSSHNRGRNSYEQYF
TRBD1 TRBV5-4 CASSLHPGQGHYEQYF
NA TRBV30 CAWSTSSYNEQFF
TRBD1 TRBV19 CASSAGQGANQPQHF
NA TRBV7-2 CASSRESQAQFF
NA TRBV5-1 CASSLARRGQETQYF
TRBD2 TRBV11-2 CASSFSLYPLAGKETQYF
NA TRBV5-1 CASSLFAGSQETQYF
TRBD2 TRBV15 CATSRLRAGVWDGDTQYF
TRBD1 TRBV18 CASSPPGGQGETEAFF
TRBD1 TRBV11-1 CASSLGTGDNKETQYF
NA TRBV11-2 CASREGTPRVPIYF
NA TRBV5-4 CASSFSNEQFF
NA TRBV29-1 CSCSGRAYEQYF
TRBD1 TRBV18 CASSPTLGQTFSEQYF
NA TRBV20-1 CRGNYNEQFF
NA TRBV13 CASSLSYTGELFF
NA TRBV29-1 CSVVGRSSYNEQFF
NA TRBV15 CATSRAGGLAEAFF
NA TRBV29-1 CSVEVAGGRNQPQHF
NA TRBV18 CASSPVYQETQYF
TRBD2 TRBV28 CASSPPGRAEREQYF
NA TRBV6-1 CASSEYRAETEAFF
TRBD2 TRBV5-1 CASSSGLAGGNEQFF
NA TRBV5-1 CASRQASFYEQYF
NA TRBV7-8 CASSSRAGATPNYGYTF
NA TRBV7-3 CASSQDSYNEQFF
TRBD2 TRBV7-9 CASSTAGTSGRRPYEQYF
NA TRBV20-1 CSGVGPSEQYF